The next 21 T cell receptor beta chains were all read from a single sample in a study of cytomegalovirus exposure and HLA in healthy donors. PCR was performed using 60 Vbeta and 13 Jbeta primers. The protocol was immunoSEQ multiplex PCR, while the TCRdb copy is restricted to in-frame clones and leaves out a portion. The sample has roughly 180,000 clones, roughly 83% seen once. Sequenced material: PBMCs. The receptors were gathered from a man aged 25 to 40 in good health and CMV-seronegative.

The chain couples TRBV6-5 to TRBJ1-5; D might be TRBD1 (5 bases). Germline V gene data show CDR1 as MNHEY and CDR2 as SVGAGI. V lost 4 bases to trimming and J lost 10 bases, with 11 bases between them. The CDR3 extends over 12 amino acids. The CDR3, as DNA: TGTGCCAGCAGTTTCCAGGGTGGACCCCAGCATTTT. It yields the protein CASSFQGGPQHF.

This rearrangement joins TRBV28 to TRBJ2-7; tentative D call: TRBD2 (6 bases). Germline assignment: CDR1 MDHEN and CDR2 SYDVKM. The CDR3 is made up of 12 amino acids. The V gene lost 8 bases and the J gene lost 1 base, with 9 bases spanning the gap. CDR3 protein: CASERASYEQYF. The CDR3 region has the DNA TGTGCCAGCGAGCGGGCATCCTACGAGCAGTACTTC.

The rearrangement uses TRBV5-6 and TRBJ2-1; 7 bases align to TRBD2. CDR1 SGHDT and CDR2 YYEEEE come from the germline V gene. The ends lost 4 bases at V and 6 bases at J; junction bases unmatched: 7. This CDR3 comprises 14 residues. The CDR3 reads CASSLGGRGNEQFF. CDR3 coding DNA: TGTGCCAGCAGCCTGGGTGGGAGGGGCAATGAGCAGTTCTTC.

The rearrangement uses TRBV10-3 and TRBJ2-7; perhaps TRBD2 as D (7 bases). V was trimmed by 4 bases and J by 1 base, leaving 17 bases between them. This CDR3 is 16 amino acids long. The germline V gene has CDR1 ENHRY and CDR2 SYGVKD. CDR3: CAISAGAGDLSYEQYF. CDR3 coding DNA: TGTGCCATCAGTGCAGGGGCGGGGGATTTATCCTACGAGCAGTACTTC.

The chain carries TRBV2 and TRBJ2-5; D not certain. Trimming removed 1 base at V and 4 bases at J, with 7 bases between. Germline-derived CDR1 and CDR2 are SNHLY and FYNNEI. The CDR3 contains 13 residues. This CDR3 is CASSEDFGETQYF. The CDR3 nucleotides are TGTGCCAGCAGTGAAGACTTCGGAGAGACCCAGTACTTC. The variable domain in full, with the rest retrieved from reference TRBV2 and TRBJ2-5, is EPEVTQTPSHQVTQMGQEVILRCVPISNHLYFYWYRQILGQKVEFLVSFYNNEISEKSEIFDDQFSVERPDGSNFTLKIRSTKLEDSAMYFCASSEDFGETQYFGPGTRLLVL.

The V call is TRBV19, the J call TRBJ1-5; D is perhaps TRBD1 (5 bases). Germline V gives CDR1 LNHDA, CDR2 SQIVND (reference sequence). CDR3 size: 15 residues. The V and J ends lost 6 bases and 3 bases respectively, with 15 bases between them. Here the CDR3 reads CASRTALWTNQPQHF. Here the CDR3 DNA reads TGTGCCAGTAGGACAGCCCTTTGGACCAATCAGCCCCAGCATTTT.

This clone turned up a few times. This chain joins TRBV29-1 and TRBJ2-3; TRBD2 matches at 8 bases. The CDR3 has 17 residues. The germline gives CDR1 SQVTM, CDR2 ANQGSEA. V was pared by 5 bases and J by 1 base, with 14 bases of the junction left unmatched. In DNA, the CDR3 is TGCAGCGTTAAGCGGGAGATGAGGTCTCGGGGCACAGATACGCAGTATTTT. Translation: CSVKREMRSRGTDTQYF.

The V gene is TRBV2, the J gene TRBJ2-7; D may be TRBD1 (6 bases). Trimming left V 4 bases short and J 1 base short, with 14 bases between. CDR3 length: 15 residues. CDR1 is SNHLY, CDR2 FYNNEI, per germline. In DNA form, the CDR3 reads TGTGCCAGCAGTGGTGGGACATCAACATCCTACGAGCAGTACTTC. Translated, it gives CASSGGTSTSYEQYF.

The chain joins TRBV10-3 to TRBJ2-2; 8 nucleotides agree with TRBD1. The CDR3 runs 19 residues. Looked up from germline, CDR1 is ENHRY and CDR2 is SYGVKD. V dropped 5 bases and J dropped 1; count of bases not matched to a gene: 15. CDR3 in amino acids: CAISMRGEGTGRNTGELFF. Written as DNA, the CDR3 is TGTGCCATCAGTATGCGGGGCGAGGGGACAGGCCGGAACACCGGGGAGCTGTTTTTT.

The CDR3: CASSLARGATGELFF. CDR3 bases: TGCGCCAGCAGCTTGGCCAGGGGCGCCACCGGGGAGCTGTTTTTT. The chain uses TRBV5-1 and TRBJ2-2; TRBD1 is a possible D gene (6 bases). The CDR3 has 15 amino acids. Trimming shortened V by 0 bases and J by 4 bases, and 10 bases separated the two germline ends. Germline V gives CDR1 SGHRS, CDR2 YFSETQ.

V gene TRBV19 combines with J gene TRBJ2-3; 8 positions agree with TRBD1. CDR1 is LNHDA, CDR2 SQIVND, per germline (reference sequence). After removal of 10 bases from V and 6 bases from J, the junction contained 12 bases not matched to a gene. The CDR3 runs 14 residues. The chain's CDR3 is CATTRETGADTQYF. DNA of the CDR3: TGTGCCACCACCAGGGAGACAGGGGCTGATACGCAGTATTTT.

This clone was seen a single time. The V gene is TRBV2, the J gene TRBJ1-2; 8 nucleotides match TRBD1. The CDR3 length is 16 residues. CDR1 is SNHLY, CDR2 FYNNEI, per germline. Trimming cost V 7 bases and J 4 bases; bases outside gene matches: 14. The CDR3 DNA reads TGTGCCAGCAACCCGGACAGGGCCGTCTCTGGCTATGGCTACACCTTC. This gives the protein CASNPDRAVSGYGYTF.

This CDR3 reads CASSAGDRGGYEQYF. In nucleotides, the CDR3 is TGTGCCAGCAGCGCCGGGGACAGGGGCGGCTACGAGCAGTACTTC. This chain connects TRBV5-4 to TRBJ2-7, with 10 bases fitting TRBD1. V lost 4 bases to trimming and J lost 3 bases; unmatched junction nucleotides: 7. Germline V gene sequence: CDR1 SGHNT, CDR2 YYREEE (reference sequence). This CDR3 is 15 amino acids long.

The rearrangement uses TRBV7-8 and TRBJ2-7, with 7 bases fitting TRBD1. J was trimmed by 3 bases and V by 5 bases; bases with no gene match: 10. Per the germline V gene, CDR1 is SGHVS and CDR2 is FQNEAQ. This CDR3 spans 15 amino acids. CDR3 in amino acids: CASSQRTGAFYEQYF. The CDR3 coding sequence is TGTGCCAGCAGCCAAAGGACAGGCGCTTTCTACGAGCAGTACTTC.

The chain links TRBV14 to TRBJ1-1, with 7 bases identical to TRBD1. With 3 bases clipped from V and 8 bases from J, the junction kept 6 bases outside the gene matches. Germline V gene sequence: CDR1 SGHDN, CDR2 FVKESK. The CDR3 extends over 13 amino acids. The CDR3 region has the DNA TGTGCCAGCAGCCAGGCTACAGGGGCGGAAGCTTTCTTT. Translating it yields CASSQATGAEAFF. The whole variable domain, remainder taken from reference TRBV14 and TRBJ1-1, is EAGVTQFPSHSVIEKGQTVTLRCDPISGHDNLYWYRRVMGKEIKFLLHFVKESKQDESGMPNNRFLAERTGGTYSTLKVQPAELEDSGVYFCASSQATGAEAFFGQGTRLTVV.

This rearrangement joins TRBV28 to TRBJ2-6; 9 bases agree with TRBD1. CDR3 size: 18 residues. Germline loops: CDR1 MDHEN, CDR2 SYDVKM. V shed 5 bases and J 0 bases; nucleotides not matched to a gene: 8. The CDR3 coding sequence is TGTGCCAGCAGTCCCGGGGGGACAGGGAGCTCTGGGGCCAACGTCCTGACTTTC. Translation gives CASSPGGTGSSGANVLTF.

The chain joins TRBV10-3 to TRBJ2-2, with D possibly being TRBD2 (5 bases). Germline CDR1 reads ENHRY; CDR2 reads SYGVKD. With 0 bases removed from V and 8 bases from J, the gap between germline ends came to 10 bases. This CDR3 has 14 amino acids. CDR3: CAISESGGPGELFF. CDR3 DNA sequence: TGTGCCATCAGTGAGTCTGGAGGTCCAGGGGAGCTGTTTTTT.

The chain links TRBV19 to TRBJ2-2, with 10 positions matching TRBD1. In germline, CDR1 is LNHDA, CDR2 SQIVND (reference sequence). The CDR3 is made up of 16 amino acids. The V gene end was trimmed by 0 bases and the J gene end by 6 bases; junction bases not matched to a gene: 4. This CDR3 reads CASSIEDRGGPGELFF. DNA for the CDR3: TGTGCCAGTAGTATAGAGGACAGGGGGGGACCCGGGGAGCTGTTTTTT.

The genes are TRBV4-3 and TRBJ1-2; 7 nucleotides align to TRBD1. Germline V gene sequence: CDR1 LGHNA, CDR2 YSLEER. V shed 0 bases, J shed 3 bases, and the junction held 7 bases outside the gene matches. This CDR3 comprises 16 residues. The CDR3 DNA sequence: TGCGCCAGCAGCCAAGAATCTTCCGGGACAGACTATGGCTACACCTTC. It codes for CASSQESSGTDYGYTF.

This clone was picked up a small number of times. This sequence joins TRBV6-4 and TRBJ1-1; tentatively, D is TRBD1 (5 bases). Trimming stripped 2 bases from V and 0 bases from J, with 7 bases between. The germline V gene has CDR1 MRHNA and CDR2 SNTAGT. The CDR3 is 14 amino acids. CDR3 residues: CASSDQGMNTEAFF. Written as DNA, the CDR3 is TGTGCCAGCAGTGACCAGGGTATGAACACTGAAGCTTTCTTT.

This sequence joins TRBV10-3 and TRBJ2-6; D is uncertain. This CDR3 comprises 16 residues. V was trimmed by 3 bases and J by 0 bases, leaving 9 bases between them. Germline V gene sequence: CDR1 ENHRY, CDR2 SYGVKD. CDR3 nucleotides: TGTGCCATCAGTGAATACAGTGACTCTGGGGCCAACGTCCTGACTTTC. It is translated as CAISEYSDSGANVLTF.